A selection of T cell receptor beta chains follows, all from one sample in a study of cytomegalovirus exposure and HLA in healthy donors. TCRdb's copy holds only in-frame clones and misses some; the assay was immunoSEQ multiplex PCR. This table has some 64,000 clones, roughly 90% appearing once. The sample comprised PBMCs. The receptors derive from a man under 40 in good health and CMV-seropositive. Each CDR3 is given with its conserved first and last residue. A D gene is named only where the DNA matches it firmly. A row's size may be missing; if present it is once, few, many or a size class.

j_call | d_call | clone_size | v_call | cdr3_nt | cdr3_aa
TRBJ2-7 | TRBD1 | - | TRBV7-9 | TGTGCCAGCAGCCCTCAGGACAGGGAGGAGTCCTACGAGCAGTACTTC | CASSPQDREESYEQYF
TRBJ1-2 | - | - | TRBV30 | TGTGCCTGCGTGATAACTCGCTACACCTTC | CACVITRYTF
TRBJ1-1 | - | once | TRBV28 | TGTGCCAGCGTGGGCAGGGGAGACACTGAAGCTTTCTTT | CASVGRGDTEAFF
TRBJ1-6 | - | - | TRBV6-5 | TGTGCCAGCAGTTACTCTTACGGGGGAGGTAATTCACCCCTCCACTTT | CASSYSYGGGNSPLHF
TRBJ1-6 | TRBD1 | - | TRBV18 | TGTGCCAGCTCACCCGACAGGGGTAATTCACCCCTCCACTTT | CASSPDRGNSPLHF
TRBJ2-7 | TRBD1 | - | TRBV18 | TGTGCCAGCTCACTACGACCGGGACAGGGGGCGTACGAGCAGTACTTC | CASSLRPGQGAYEQYF
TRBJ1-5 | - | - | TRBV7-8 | TGTGCCAGCAGTTTAGCCGGGACACGAAATCAGCCCCAGCATTTT | CASSLAGTRNQPQHF
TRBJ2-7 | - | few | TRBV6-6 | TGTGCCAGCAGCCCGAGAGGGAGCTCCTACGAGCAGTACTTC | CASSPRGSSYEQYF
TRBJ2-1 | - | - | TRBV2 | TGTGCCAGCAGTCCTGAGGGCGGAGCCTACAATGAGCAGTTCTTC | CASSPEGGAYNEQFF
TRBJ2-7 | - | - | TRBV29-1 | TGCAGCGTCCAACGACAGGAATCCTACGAGCAGTACTTC | CSVQRQESYEQYF
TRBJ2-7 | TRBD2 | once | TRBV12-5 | TGTGCTAGTGGTAGCGGGAATGACTACGAGCAGTACTTC | CASGSGNDYEQYF
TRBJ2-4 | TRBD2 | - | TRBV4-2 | TGTGCCAGCAGCCCGGGTCCACTAGCGGGACTAGCCAAAAACATTCAGTACTTC | CASSPGPLAGLAKNIQYF
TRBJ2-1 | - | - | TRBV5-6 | TGTGCCAGCAGCTTGGAAGCGGATGAGCAGTTCTTC | CASSLEADEQFF
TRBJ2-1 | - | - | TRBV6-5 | TGTGCCAGCAGTTACCCCGGCGGTGAGCAGTTCTTC | CASSYPGGEQFF
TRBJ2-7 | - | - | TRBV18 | TGTGCCAGCTCACCAAGGAGTACGGGGTCCTACGAGCAGTACTTC | CASSPRSTGSYEQYF
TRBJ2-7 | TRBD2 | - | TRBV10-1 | TGCGCCAGCAGTGAGGGGACTAGCTTTTCCTACGAGCAGTACTTC | CASSEGTSFSYEQYF
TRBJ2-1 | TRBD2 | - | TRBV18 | TGTGCCAGCTCACCTCCGTGGAGCGGGAGCCCCAATGAGCAGTTCTTC | CASSPPWSGSPNEQFF
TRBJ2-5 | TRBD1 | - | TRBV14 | TGTGCCAGCAGCCCACCCGGACAGGGGAGGCAAGAGACCCAGTACTTC | CASSPPGQGRQETQYF
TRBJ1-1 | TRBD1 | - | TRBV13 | TGTGCCAGCAGCTTGGACAGGTGGAACACTGAAGCTTTCTTT | CASSLDRWNTEAFF
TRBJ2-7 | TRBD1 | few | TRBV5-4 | TGTGCCAGCAGCTGGGGACAGGGGGGAGCCTACGAGCAGTACTTC | CASSWGQGGAYEQYF
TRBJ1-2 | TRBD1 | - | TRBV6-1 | TGTGCCACACCGGGACAGGCAATGGAATACGGCTACACCTTC | CATPGQAMEYGYTF
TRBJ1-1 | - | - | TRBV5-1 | TGCGCCAGCTACTCCCCAGGGCCCACCACTGAAGCTTTCTTT | CASYSPGPTTEAFF
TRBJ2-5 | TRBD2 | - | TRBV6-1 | TGTGCCAGCAGGAAACCGGGGGGCCAAGAGACCCAGTACTTC | CASRKPGGQETQYF
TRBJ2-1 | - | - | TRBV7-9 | TGTGCCAGCAGCTTAGCGGAGAGTAGTGAAAATGAGCAGTTCTTC | CASSLAESSENEQFF
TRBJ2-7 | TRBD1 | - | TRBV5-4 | TGTGCCAGCAGCTTTCGGACAGGGGACGTCTACGAGCAGTACTTC | CASSFRTGDVYEQYF
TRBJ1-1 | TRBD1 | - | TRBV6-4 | TGTGCCAGCAGTGCGGACAGGGGGCGGAGAGCTTTCTTT | CASSADRGRRAFF
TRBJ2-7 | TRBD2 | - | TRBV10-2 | TGCGCCAGCGGGACTAGCGGAAGCTCCTACGAGCAGTACTTC | CASGTSGSSYEQYF
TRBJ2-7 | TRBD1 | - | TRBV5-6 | TGTGCCAGCAGCCTGCCGGGACAGGGTACCTACGAGCAGTACTTC | CASSLPGQGTYEQYF
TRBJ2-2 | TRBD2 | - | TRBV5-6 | TGTGCCAGCAGCTTGGGGGGGGGTTTCTACACCGGGGAGCTGTTTTTT | CASSLGGGFYTGELFF
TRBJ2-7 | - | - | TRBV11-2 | TGTGCCAGCAGCTTAGACAGGGAATACGAGCAGTACTTC | CASSLDREYEQYF
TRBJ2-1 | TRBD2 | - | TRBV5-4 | TGTGCCAGCAGCTTCGGCGGGAGGTTCAATGAGCAGTTCTTC | CASSFGGRFNEQFF